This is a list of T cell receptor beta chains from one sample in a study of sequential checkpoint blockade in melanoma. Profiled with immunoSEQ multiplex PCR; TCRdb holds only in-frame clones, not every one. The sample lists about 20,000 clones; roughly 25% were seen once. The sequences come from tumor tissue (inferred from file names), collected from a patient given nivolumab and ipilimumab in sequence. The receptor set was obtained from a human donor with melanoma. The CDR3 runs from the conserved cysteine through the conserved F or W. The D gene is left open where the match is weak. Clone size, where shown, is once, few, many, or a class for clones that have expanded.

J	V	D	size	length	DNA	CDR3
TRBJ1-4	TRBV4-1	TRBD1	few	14	TGCGCCAGCAGCCAAGATCCCAGGGGGCTAATTCTGTTTTTT	CASSQDPRGLILFF
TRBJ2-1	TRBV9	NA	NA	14	TGTGCCAGCAGCGGACCCAGCTCCTACAATGAGCAGTTCTTC	CASSGPSSYNEQFF
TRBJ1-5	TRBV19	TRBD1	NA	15	TGTGCCAGTATCCAGGACAGGGATGGCAATCAGCCCCAGCATTTT	CASIQDRDGNQPQHF
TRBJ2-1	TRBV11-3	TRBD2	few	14	TGTGCCAGCAGCTCAGGACTAGCGGGACGTGAGCAGTTCTTC	CASSSGLAGREQFF
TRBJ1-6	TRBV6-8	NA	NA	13	TGTGCCAGCAGTGATCGGGCTAGTTCACCCCTCCACTTT	CASSDRASSPLHF
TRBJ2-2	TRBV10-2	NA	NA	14	TGCGCCAGCAGTGAGTTGGGGAACACCGGGGAGCTGTTTTTT	CASSELGNTGELFF
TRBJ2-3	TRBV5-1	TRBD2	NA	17	TGCGCCAGCAGCTTGGTATCCCGACTAGCGGGAGGCGATACGCAGTATTTT	CASSLVSRLAGGDTQYF
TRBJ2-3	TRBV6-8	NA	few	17	TGTGCCAGCAGTCCCAGCGGAGTCCCATATAGCACAGATACGCAGTATTTT	CASSPSGVPYSTDTQYF
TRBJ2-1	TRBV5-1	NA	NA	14	TGCGCCAGCTTTGGGGCCGGCTCCTACAATGAGCAGTTCTTC	CASFGAGSYNEQFF
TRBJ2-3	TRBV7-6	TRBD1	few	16	TGTGCCAGCAGCTTAGTGGGACAGGGCTATCAAGATACGCAGTATTTT	CASSLVGQGYQDTQYF
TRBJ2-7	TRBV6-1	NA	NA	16	TGTGCCAGCAGTGAAGCTGGGCCAGGTCTGTCCTACGAGCAGTACTTC	CASSEAGPGLSYEQYF
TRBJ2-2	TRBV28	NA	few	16	TGTGCCAGCAGTTTTTTTCCAGGGATGAACACCGGGGAGCTGTTTTTT	CASSFFPGMNTGELFF
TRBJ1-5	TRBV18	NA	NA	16	TGTGCCAGCTCACCACGGTCATCAGGAAACAATCAGCCCCAGCATTTT	CASSPRSSGNNQPQHF
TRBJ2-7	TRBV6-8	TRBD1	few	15	TGTGCCAGCAATGGACCGGGACAGGGGGTGGACGAGCAGTACTTC	CASNGPGQGVDEQYF
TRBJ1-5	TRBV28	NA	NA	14	TGTGCCAGCACCTTGGGGGGGATCAATCAGCCCCAGCATTTT	CASTLGGINQPQHF
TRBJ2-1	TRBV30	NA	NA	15	TGTGCCTATCGTAGGCCCGGGACTTTCTACAATGAGCAGTTCTTC	CAYRRPGTFYNEQFF